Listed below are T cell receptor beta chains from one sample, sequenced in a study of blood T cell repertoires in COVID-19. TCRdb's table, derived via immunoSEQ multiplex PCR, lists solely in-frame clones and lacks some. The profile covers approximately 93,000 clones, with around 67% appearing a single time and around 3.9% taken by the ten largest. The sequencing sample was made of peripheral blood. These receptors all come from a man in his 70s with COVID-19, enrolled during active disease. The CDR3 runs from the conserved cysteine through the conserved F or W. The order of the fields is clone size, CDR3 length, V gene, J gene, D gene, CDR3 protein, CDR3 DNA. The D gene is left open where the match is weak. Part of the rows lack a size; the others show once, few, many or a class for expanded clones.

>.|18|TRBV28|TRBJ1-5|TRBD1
CASSLKDRGVRANQPQHF
TGTGCCAGCAGTTTGAAAGACAGGGGAGTCCGAGCCAATCAGCCCCAGCATTTT
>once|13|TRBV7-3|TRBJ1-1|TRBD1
CASSTDRTGEAFF
TGTGCCAGCAGCACCGACCGGACAGGAGAAGCTTTCTTT
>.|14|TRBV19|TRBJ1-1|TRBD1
CASSTRGRDTEAFF
TGTGCCAGTAGTACCAGGGGGCGTGACACTGAAGCTTTCTTT
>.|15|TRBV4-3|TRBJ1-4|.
CASSAGRGTNEKLFF
TGCGCCAGCAGCGCAGGGAGGGGAACTAATGAAAAACTGTTTTTT
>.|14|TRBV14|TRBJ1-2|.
CASSQDLGGYGYTF
TGTGCCAGCAGCCAAGATTTAGGGGGCTATGGCTACACCTTC
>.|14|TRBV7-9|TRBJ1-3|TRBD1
CASSDGTAGNTIYF
TGTGCCAGCAGCGATGGGACAGCGGGAAACACCATATATTTT
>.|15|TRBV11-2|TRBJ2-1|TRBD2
CASSFLAGDYNEQFF
TGTGCCAGCAGCTTTCTAGCGGGAGATTACAATGAGCAGTTCTTC
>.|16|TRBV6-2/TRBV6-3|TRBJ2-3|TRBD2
CASSYGSSGRLDTQYF
TGTGCCAGCAGTTACGGCTCTAGCGGGAGGTTAGATACGCAGTATTTT
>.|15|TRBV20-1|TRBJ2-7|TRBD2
CSASDPLAGVYEQYF
TGCAGTGCTAGTGACCCACTAGCGGGAGTATACGAGCAGTACTTC
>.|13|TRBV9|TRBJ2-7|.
CASSPGGGYEQYF
TGTGCCAGCAGCCCCGGTGGGGGGTACGAGCAGTACTTC
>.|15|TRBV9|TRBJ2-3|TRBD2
CASSVAAGATDTQYF
TGTGCCAGCAGCGTAGCGGCGGGAGCGACAGATACGCAGTATTTT
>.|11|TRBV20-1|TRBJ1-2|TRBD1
CSANRGNGYTF
TGCAGTGCTAACAGGGGGAATGGCTACACCTTC
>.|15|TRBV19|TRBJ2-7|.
CASSMGLVSTYEQYF
TGTGCCAGTAGTATGGGGCTCGTAAGCACCTACGAGCAGTACTTC
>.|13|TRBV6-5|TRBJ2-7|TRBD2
CASRLAGGNEQYF
TGTGCCAGCCGATTAGCGGGAGGGAACGAGCAGTACTTC
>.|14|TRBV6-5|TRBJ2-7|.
CASSYRDKSYEQYF
TGTGCCAGCAGTTACCGGGACAAGTCCTACGAGCAGTACTTC
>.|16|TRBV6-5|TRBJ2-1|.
CASSYRQTATYNEQFF
TGTGCCAGCAGTTATCGCCAGACTGCCACCTACAATGAGCAGTTCTTC
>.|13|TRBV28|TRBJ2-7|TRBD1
CASSFRGQYEQYF
TGTGCCAGCAGTTTTAGGGGACAGTACGAGCAGTACTTC
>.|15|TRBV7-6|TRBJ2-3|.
CASSALSRGSDTQYF
TGTGCCAGCAGCGCCCTATCGAGAGGATCAGATACGCAGTATTTT
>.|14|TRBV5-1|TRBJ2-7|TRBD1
CASSFRDRGNEQYF
TGCGCCAGCAGCTTCCGGGACAGGGGAAACGAGCAGTACTTC
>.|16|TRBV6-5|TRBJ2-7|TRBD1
CASSYSRTGDSYEQYF
TGTGCCAGCAGTTACTCGAGGACAGGGGACTCCTACGAGCAGTACTTC
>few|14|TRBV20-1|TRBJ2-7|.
CSASLAGWPYEQYF
TGCAGTGCTAGTCTCGCAGGGTGGCCCTACGAGCAGTACTTC
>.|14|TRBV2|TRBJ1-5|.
CASSEQQVSQPQHF
TGTGCCAGCAGTGAACAACAGGTGAGTCAGCCCCAGCATTTT
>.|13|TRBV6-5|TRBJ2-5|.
CASSRQPQETQYF
TGTGCCAGCAGCAGACAACCCCAAGAGACCCAGTACTTC
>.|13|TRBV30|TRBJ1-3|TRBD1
CAWTWTGRNTIYF
TGTGCCTGGACCTGGACAGGGAGAAACACCATATATTTT
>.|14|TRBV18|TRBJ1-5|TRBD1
CASSQDRVNQPQHF
TGTGCCAGCTCACAGGACAGGGTTAATCAGCCCCAGCATTTT
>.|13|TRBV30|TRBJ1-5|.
CAWSRQGSQPQHF
TGTGCCTGGAGTCGGCAGGGTAGTCAGCCCCAGCATTTT
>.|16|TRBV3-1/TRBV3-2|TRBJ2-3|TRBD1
CASSSRRDSGGDTQYF
TGTGCCAGCAGCTCGCGCCGGGACAGTGGAGGAGATACGCAGTATTTT
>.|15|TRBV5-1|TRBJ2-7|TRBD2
CASKLYGGRGYEQYF
TGCGCCAGCAAGTTATACGGCGGGAGGGGCTACGAGCAGTACTTC
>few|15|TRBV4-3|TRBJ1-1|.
CASSQESRVSTEAFF
TGCGCCAGCAGCCAAGAATCCCGGGTATCCACTGAAGCTTTCTTT
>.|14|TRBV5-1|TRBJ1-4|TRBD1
CASSVGQGLEKLFF
TGCGCCAGCAGCGTAGGACAGGGACTTGAAAAACTGTTTTTT
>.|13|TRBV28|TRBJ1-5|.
CASEKNGNQPQHF
TGTGCCAGCGAGAAGAACGGGAATCAGCCCCAGCATTTT
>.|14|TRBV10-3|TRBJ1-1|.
CAISVQAMNTEAFF
TGTGCCATCAGTGTACAGGCCATGAACACTGAAGCTTTCTTT
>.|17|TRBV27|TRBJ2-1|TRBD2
CASSGRGLAVSYNEQFF
TGTGCCAGCAGTGGGAGGGGACTAGCGGTCTCCTACAATGAGCAGTTCTTC
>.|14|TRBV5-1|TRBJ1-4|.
CASRYIEGNEKLFF
TGCGCCAGCAGATACATAGAGGGTAACGAAAAACTGTTTTTT
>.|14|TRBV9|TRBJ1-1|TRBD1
CASSVDRVGTEAFF
TGTGCCAGCAGCGTTGACAGGGTGGGCACTGAAGCTTTCTTT
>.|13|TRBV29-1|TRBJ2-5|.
CSVARTLQETQYF
TGCAGCGTCGCCCGGACTCTCCAAGAGACCCAGTACTTC
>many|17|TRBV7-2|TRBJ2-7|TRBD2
CASSDGLAGVLRGGQYF
TGTGCCAGCAGCGATGGACTAGCGGGAGTCCTCCGCGGAGGGCAGTACTTC
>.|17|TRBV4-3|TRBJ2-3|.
CASSQGPRDVSTDTQYF
TGCGCCAGCAGCCAAGGCCCCCGGGATGTTAGCACAGATACGCAGTATTTT
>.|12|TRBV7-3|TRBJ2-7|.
CAGSIRDIPNYF
TGTGCCGGGTCAATCCGGGACATCCCTAATTACTTC
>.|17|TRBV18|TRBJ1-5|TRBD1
CASSPGGRTGGGGAQHF
TGTGCCAGCTCACCAGGAGGACGAACAGGGGGTGGTGGGGCCCAGCATTTT
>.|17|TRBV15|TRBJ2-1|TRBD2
CATSRDTGTSGNNEQFF
TGTGCCACCAGCAGAGATACTGGGACTAGCGGGAACAATGAGCAGTTCTTC
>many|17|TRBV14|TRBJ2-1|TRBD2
CASSPNPGLAGADEQFF
TGTGCCAGCAGCCCCAACCCGGGACTAGCGGGAGCTGATGAGCAGTTCTTC
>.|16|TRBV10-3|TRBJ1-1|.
CAIRERGSPLNTEAFF
TGTGCCATCCGGGAAAGGGGGAGTCCCTTGAACACTGAAGCTTTCTTT
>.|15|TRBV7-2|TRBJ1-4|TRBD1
CASSTRQGASEKLFF
TGTGCCAGCAGCACCCGACAGGGGGCAAGTGAAAAACTGTTTTTT
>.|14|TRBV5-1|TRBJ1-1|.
CASSLEQSRTEAFF
TGCGCCAGCAGCCTGGAACAGTCGCGCACTGAAGCTTTCTTT
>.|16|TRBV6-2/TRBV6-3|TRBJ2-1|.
CASSYSNVYSYNEQFF
TGTGCCAGCAGTTACTCGAACGTCTACTCCTACAATGAGCAGTTCTTC
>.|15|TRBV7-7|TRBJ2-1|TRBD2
CASSLELAVYNEQFF
TGTGCTAGCAGCTTAGAACTAGCGGTATACAATGAGCAGTTCTTC
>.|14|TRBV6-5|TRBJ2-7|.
CASMGTATSYEQYF
TGTGCCAGCATGGGCACTGCAACCTCCTACGAGCAGTACTTC